Below are 19 T cell receptor beta chains sequenced from a single sample in a study of T-cell memory formation after mild COVID-19. TCRdb passed the 5' RACE reads through MiXCR, listing each CDR3 protein once. The table has 95,000 to 120,000 distinct CDR3 sequences, roughly a sixth seen once. Sample: PBMCs or a T cell subset sorted from them (not recorded which). The receptor source for this set is a man aged 18 to 30 who had mild COVID-19 (a few samples of this study predate the infection). Cell type and time point are not known.

The rearrangement uses TRBV5-1 and TRBJ1-1; D uncertain. From germline, CDR1 is SGHRS and CDR2 YFSETQ. V was clipped by 4 bases and J by 4 bases, with 14 bases between them. The CDR3 is 14 residues long. The CDR3 DNA follows: TGCGCCAGCAGCCAAGACCCAGAGGGCACTGAAGCTTTCTTT. Translation: CASSQDPEGTEAFF.

This clonotype was found a few times. The J gene is TRBJ2-5, the V gene TRBV20-1; D tentatively reads TRBD1 or TRBD2 (6 bases each). Germline CDR1 reads DFQATT; CDR2 reads SNEGSKA (reference sequence). This CDR3 is built from 15 residues. V was cut by 3 bases and J by 2 bases, with 16 bases left in between. The CDR3 sequence: CSARRFGGNQETQYF. CDR3 sequence (DNA): TGCAGTGCTAGGCGTTTCGGGGGCAATCAAGAGACCCAGTACTTC.

There are a few counts of this clonotype. The chain uses TRBV25-1 and TRBJ2-7; D is ambiguous. This CDR3 region has 13 residues. Germline CDR1 and CDR2: MGHDK and SYGVNS. Trimming left V 0 bases short and J 6 bases short, with 9 bases between. CDR3 in DNA: TGTGCCAGCAGTGAATATGACCGGAGCGAGCAGTACGTC. Its protein product is CASSEYDRSEQYV.

This clonotype was seen only a few times. V is TRBV5-1 and J is TRBJ1-6; D gene unclear. The germline V and J ends were trimmed by 1 base and 5 bases, with 10 bases remaining between them. Germline lookup yields CDR1 SGHRS and CDR2 YFSETQ. The CDR3 extends over 15 amino acids. The CDR3 coding sequence is TGCGCCAGCAGCTTGTCGGCAGTAAATAATTCACCCCTCCACTTT. Its translation is CASSLSAVNNSPLHF.

The chain uses TRBV7-6 and TRBJ2-5, with 11 bases aligning to TRBD2. The junction had 8 bases not matched to a gene; V was cut back by 5 bases and J by 12 bases. The CDR3 length is 13 residues. Germline-derived CDR1 and CDR2 are SGHVS and FNYEAQ. CDR3 DNA: TGTGCCAGCAGCGGACCCCCGGGACTAGCGGAGTACTTC. Protein sequence: CASSGPPGLAEYF.

This clonotype has only a few counts. The chain is built from TRBV5-1 and TRBJ2-3, with 8 bases lining up with TRBD1. The V gene's germline CDR1 is SGHRS and CDR2 YFSETQ. Trimming cost V 2 bases and J 4 bases; bases outside gene matches: 3. The CDR3 loop spans 14 amino acids. The CDR3 bases are TGCGCCAGCAGCTTCTCGGACAGGGCAGATACGCAGTATTTT. This sequence encodes CASSFSDRADTQYF.

There are many counts of this clonotype. The chain recombines TRBV7-2 with TRBJ2-1; D not certain. CDR3 length equals 15 residues. V shed 5 bases and J shed 0 bases, with 11 bases lying between them. Germline V gives CDR1 SGHTA, CDR2 FQGNSA. In DNA form, the CDR3 reads TGTGCCAGCAGCCCCCCGGGTCGCTCCTACAATGAGCAGTTCTTC. Encoded protein: CASSPPGRSYNEQFF. The full variable domain, in which reference TRBV7-2 and TRBJ2-1 provide the parts outside the CDR3, is GAGVSQSPSNKVTEKGKDVELRCDPISGHTALYWYRQSLGQGLEFLIYFQGNSAPDKSGLPSDRFSAERTGGSVSTLTIQRTQQEDSAVYLCASSPPGRSYNEQFFGPGTRLTVL.

The chain employs TRBV5-1 and TRBJ1-6, with D uncertain. V was cut by 0 bases and J by 8 bases, with 12 bases left in between. The CDR3 spans 15 residues. Germline V gene sequence: CDR1 SGHRS, CDR2 YFSETQ. The CDR3 sequence is CASSLGGARYSPLHF. The CDR3 DNA sequence: TGCGCCAGCAGCTTGGGGGGAGCCCGGTATTCACCCCTCCACTTT.

The CDR3, as DNA: TGTGCCAGCAGTACCCAGGACAGCGGAGAGACCCAGTACTTC. It translates to CASSTQDSGETQYF. V and J are TRBV5-4 and TRBJ2-5, with D perhaps TRBD1 (6 bases). The length of the CDR3 is 14 residues. CDR1 SGHNT and CDR2 YYREEE come from the germline V gene (reference sequence). V was shortened by 5 bases and J by 4 bases, with 15 bases between the two germline ends.

This clonotype was seen ten or more times. The chain links TRBV5-4 to TRBJ2-6; D unresolved. V gave up 3 bases and J gave up 2 bases, with 6 bases separating them. Germline V lookup: CDR1 SGHNT, CDR2 YYREEE (reference sequence). CDR3 length equals 14 residues. This CDR3 reads CASSSSAGANVLTF. CDR3 bases: TGTGCCAGCAGCTCGAGCGCTGGGGCCAACGTCCTGACTTTC.

V is TRBV9 and J is TRBJ2-3; D not resolved. The germline V gene encodes CDR1 SGDLS and CDR2 YYNGEE. Trimming pared 0 bases from V and 4 bases from J, leaving 9 bases between. The CDR3 runs to 14 residues. CDR3 in DNA: TGTGCCAGCAGCGTAGCGGCCAGCCCAGATACGCAGTATTTT. Its translation is CASSVAASPDTQYF.

Details on this clonotype: Given a much more abundant clone one base away, this may be a read error. The genes are TRBV6-6 and TRBJ1-1; D may be TRBD1 (5 bases). Per germline, CDR1 MNHNY and CDR2 SVGAGI (reference sequence). The CDR3 is 17 residues long. CDR3 nucleotide sequence: TGTGCCAGCAGTTACGGAAATCGGGGCAGGGAGAACACTGAAGTTTTCTTT. Its protein is CASSYGNRGRENTEVFF.

This clonotype turned up a few times. V gene TRBV6-5 combines with J gene TRBJ1-5; TRBD1 is a possible D gene (6 bases). This CDR3 has 13 amino acids. V was trimmed by 5 bases and J by 7 bases, leaving 12 bases between them. CDR1 is MNHEY and CDR2 is SVGAGI in the germline V gene. The CDR3 DNA reads TGTGCCAGCAGTACACGCAGGGGCCAGCCCCAGCATTTT. This codes for CASSTRRGQPQHF.

This sequence joins TRBV5-6 and TRBJ2-4, with D perhaps given as TRBD1 or TRBD2 (5 bases each). The CDR3 runs to 13 residues. Germline V gives CDR1 SGHDT, CDR2 YYEEEE. V lost 5 bases, J lost 5 bases, and 11 bases lay in between. As DNA, the CDR3 is TGTGCCAGCAGTTACAGAGGGGAAAACATTCAGTACTTC. It yields the protein CASSYRGENIQYF.

The chain is built from TRBV18 and TRBJ2-7; 7 bases align to TRBD1. The CDR3 loop spans 13 amino acids. Germline loops: CDR1 KGHSH, CDR2 LQKENI. Trimming took 1 base from V and 3 from J; bases not matched to a gene: 0. CDR3 region: CASSPRDSYEQYV. The DNA for the CDR3 is TGTGCCAGCTCACCACGGGACAGCTACGAGCAGTACGTC.

At least ten counts were recorded for this clonotype. J is TRBJ1-1 and V is TRBV7-6; D is unclear. V shed 4 bases and J shed 1 base, with 7 bases lying between them. The CDR3 consists of 13 residues. Germline values: CDR1 SGHVS, CDR2 FNYEAQ. The DNA for the CDR3 is TGTGCCAGCAGCTCCCAGGAGAACACTGAAGCTTTCTTT. Encoded protein: CASSSQENTEAFF.

This clonotype was picked up many times. The rearrangement links TRBV5-1 to TRBJ2-1; possibly TRBD2 for D (7 bases). Germline assignment: CDR1 SGHRS and CDR2 YFSETQ. V was trimmed by 3 bases and J by 2 bases, leaving 12 bases between them. This CDR3 is built from 15 residues. The CDR3 region has the DNA TGCGCCAGCAGCTGGGGGGCGGGGGCCTACAATGAGCAGTTCTTC. Protein sequence: CASSWGAGAYNEQFF.

This chain uses TRBV28 with TRBJ2-2, with 12 nucleotides matching TRBD2. In germline, CDR1 is MDHEN, CDR2 SYDVKM. The V segment lost 4 bases and the J segment 3 bases; nucleotides outside the gene matches: 18. This CDR3 has 21 amino acids. Here the CDR3 DNA reads TGTGCCAGCAGTTCCGGAGCAACAATCTGGACTAGCGGGGCCCACACCGGGGAGCTGTTTTTT. Its translation: CASSSGATIWTSGAHTGELFF.

A few counts support this clonotype. This chain joins TRBV5-1 and TRBJ2-3, with D unresolved. Trimming shortened V by 1 base and J by 3 bases, and 12 bases separated the two germline ends. CDR1 and CDR2 (germline): SGHRS, YFSETQ. CDR3 length: 15 amino acids. This CDR3 reads CASSLLFLETDTQYF. In nucleotides, the CDR3 is TGCGCCAGCAGCTTGTTATTCCTAGAAACAGATACGCAGTATTTT.